A single sample gave rise to the 10 T cell receptor beta chains below, sequenced in a study of monozygotic twins with inflammatory bowel disease. TCRdb derives one entry per CDR3 protein from the 5' RACE reads, leaving out DNA. This sample carries fewer than 550,000 distinct CDR3 sequences, with around 2.4% going to the ten biggest clones. The sample was blood. Source of these receptors: a human donor with ulcerative colitis or Crohn's disease, or a healthy co-twin of an affected twin (not recorded which).

The chain couples TRBV11-1 to TRBJ1-1; TCRdb reports TRBD1, a call that lacks DNA to check it against. Germline V lookup: CDR1 SGHAT, CDR2 FQDESV (reference sequence). This CDR3 has 18 residues. The CDR3: CASSLALDSKRGDTEAFF. The full variable domain, in which reference TRBV11-1 and TRBJ1-1 provide the parts outside the CDR3, is EAEVAQSPRYKITEKSQAVAFWCDPISGHATLYWYRQILGQGPELLVQFQDESVVDDSQLPKDRFSAERLKGVDSTLKIQPAELGDSAMYLCASSLALDSKRGDTEAFFGQGTRLTVV.

CDR3 in amino acids: CATSDPASGATRKRISPYEGYTF. The rearrangement joins TRBV24-1 to TRBJ1-2. The CDR3 has 23 amino acids. CDR1 KGHDR and CDR2 SFDVKD come from the germline V gene.

The chain is built from TRBV28 and TRBJ1-5; no DNA is available, so the TRBD1 call from TCRdb remains unchecked. CDR3 size: 15 residues. CDR1 and CDR2 (germline): MDHEN, SYDVKM. CDR3 amino acids: CASSFGTVSNQPQHF.

This chain connects TRBV7-9 to TRBJ2-5. This CDR3 has 14 amino acids. Germline-derived CDR1 and CDR2 are SEHNR and FQNEAQ (reference sequence). This CDR3 reads CASSLMASQETQYF.

The rearrangement links TRBV5-1 to TRBJ1-6; TCRdb gives TRBD1 as the D gene, but with no DNA this cannot be confirmed. The CDR3 length is 16 residues. Per the germline V gene, CDR1 is SGHRS and CDR2 is YFSETQ. CDR3 residues: CASSLAPTGGNSPLHF.

The chain combines TRBV30 with TRBJ2-7; TCRdb calls TRBD2, which cannot be checked without DNA. The CDR3 totals 16 residues. CDR1 is GTSNPN, CDR2 SVGIG, per germline (reference sequence). The CDR3 reads CAWSVIRLAHGYEQYF.

This chain links TRBV24-1 with TRBJ2-2; TCRdb's D call of TRBD1 is untestable without DNA. The CDR3 is made up of 14 amino acids. The V gene's germline CDR1 is KGHDR and CDR2 SFDVKD. The CDR3 loop is CATGDGSNTGELFF.

This sequence joins TRBV27 and TRBJ2-7; no DNA is available, so the TRBD1 call from TCRdb remains unchecked. This CDR3 spans 15 amino acids. From germline, CDR1 is MNHEY and CDR2 SMNVEV (reference sequence). CDR3 sequence reads: CASSLGRTDFLEQYF.

The rearrangement joins TRBV15 to TRBJ2-1; TCRdb's assignment of TRBD1 cannot be checked, as there is no DNA. Germline CDR1 LNHNV, CDR2 YYDKDF (reference sequence). The CDR3 length is 14 residues. This chain's CDR3 is CATSRGIGQLEQFF.

The chain carries TRBV7-9 and TRBJ1-5; the D call from TCRdb, TRBD1, cannot be confirmed without DNA. Germline CDR1 reads SEHNR; CDR2 reads FQNEAQ (reference sequence). CDR3 length: 14 residues. This CDR3 is CASSSWTDDQPQHF.